The 8 T cell receptor beta chains in this list originate from one sample, sequenced in a study of cytomegalovirus exposure and HLA in healthy donors. 60 Vbeta and 13 Jbeta primers were used in PCR. The repertoire was sequenced with immunoSEQ multiplex PCR; TCRdb's copy has only in-frame clones and lacks some. This table has some 77,000 clones, under 85% appearing once. Sequences were obtained from PBMCs. The receptor source for this set is a woman aged 40-49 years in good health and CMV-seropositive.

The rearrangement joins TRBV29-1 to TRBJ2-2, with a possible D match to TRBD1 (6 bases). The CDR3 sequence is 17 residues long. Trimming cost V 4 bases and J 4 bases, with 22 bases left between them. Germline values: CDR1 SQVTM, CDR2 ANQGSEA. CDR3 nucleotide sequence: TGCAGCGTTGTAGGACACCCTCAACAGGGATTCACCGGGGAGCTGTTTTTT. This sequence encodes CSVVGHPQQGFTGELFF.

The chain uses TRBV5-1 and TRBJ2-1; TRBD2 is a possible D gene (6 bases). Germline-derived CDR1 and CDR2 are SGHRS and YFSETQ. V shed 4 bases and J shed 3 bases, with 17 bases lying between them. The CDR3 contains 16 residues. As DNA, the CDR3 is TGCGCCAGCAGCGGCGCGGGGTTGGGGAACTACAATGAGCAGTTCTTC. It translates to CASSGAGLGNYNEQFF.

The rearrangement uses TRBV6-1 and TRBJ1-2, with a possible D match to TRBD1 (6 bases). This CDR3 comprises 13 residues. Germline V gene sequence: CDR1 MNHNS, CDR2 SASEGT. With 4 bases removed from V and 6 bases from J, the gap between germline ends came to 12 bases. The CDR3 bases are TGTGCCAGCAGTGGTCCAGGGGCCAATGGCTACACCTTC. Translating gives CASSGPGANGYTF.

This chain links TRBV5-4 with TRBJ2-5; a weak D match, TRBD2 (5 bases). This CDR3 has 14 residues. V lost 4 bases, J lost 2 bases, and 12 bases lay in between. The germline V gene encodes CDR1 SGHNT and CDR2 YYREEE (reference sequence). CDR3 amino acids: CASSPGKNQETQYF. In DNA form, the CDR3 reads TGTGCCAGCAGCCCGGGGAAAAATCAAGAGACCCAGTACTTC.

The V and J genes are TRBV25-1 and TRBJ2-5; 8 nucleotides agree with TRBD1. Germline lookup yields CDR1 MGHDK and CDR2 SYGVNS. The length of the CDR3 is 15 residues. V lost 4 bases and J lost 3; bases outside the gene matches: 7. The CDR3 loop is CASSASGTGKETQYF. The CDR3 bases are TGTGCCAGCAGTGCCTCCGGGACAGGCAAAGAGACCCAGTACTTC.

The chain recombines TRBV18 with TRBJ2-7, with a tentative D call TRBD1 (6 bases). Germline CDR1 reads KGHSH; CDR2 reads LQKENI. This CDR3 is built from 12 residues. V shed 6 bases and J shed 10 bases, with 16 bases lying between them. The CDR3 here is CASSSDGTKQYF. The CDR3 DNA reads TGTGCCAGCTCCTCGGACGGGACAAAACAGTACTTC.

The genes are TRBV6-5 and TRBJ2-1, with TRBD2 matching 12 bases. Germline V lookup: CDR1 MNHEY, CDR2 SVGAGI. The CDR3 covers 16 residues. V lost 2 bases, J lost 9 bases, and 8 bases stayed unmatched. The CDR3 coding sequence is TGTGCCAGCAGTTACCTTAGACTAGCGGGGGTTTTTGAGCAGTTCTTC. Translated: CASSYLRLAGVFEQFF.

This sequence joins TRBV9 and TRBJ2-5, with 11 positions matching TRBD2. This CDR3 is built from 16 residues. Trimming removed 4 bases from V and 7 bases from J; junction bases left unmatched: 12. Germline V lookup: CDR1 SGDLS, CDR2 YYNGEE. The CDR3 here is CASSPPGTSGTGTQYF. DNA of the CDR3: TGTGCCAGCAGCCCCCCCGGGACTAGCGGTACGGGGACCCAGTACTTC.